The 3 T cell receptor beta chains below were found in one sample sequenced in a study of cytomegalovirus exposure and HLA in healthy donors. Both 60 Vbeta primers and 13 Jbeta primers went into the PCR. Some clones are missing from TCRdb's copy, which holds only in-frame ones; the method was immunoSEQ multiplex PCR. The sample has about 180,000 clones, 70% to 85% seen once. What was sequenced was PBMCs. These receptors were obtained from a man between 18 and 29 years old in good health and CMV-seronegative.

V gene TRBV19 combines with J gene TRBJ1-5, with a tentative D call TRBD1 (5 bases). V was pared by 3 bases and J by 5 bases, with 26 bases between. This CDR3 comprises 19 residues. Per the germline V gene, CDR1 is LNHDA and CDR2 is SQIVND (reference sequence). The CDR3 DNA sequence: TGTGCCAGTAGTATGGGCAGACCCGGGAGGGACTATAAGGATCAGCCCCAGCATTTT. This sequence encodes CASSMGRPGRDYKDQPQHF.

V is TRBV5-8 and J is TRBJ2-5; tentatively, D is TRBD1 (5 bases). The V gene lost 2 bases and the J gene lost 5 bases, with 13 bases spanning the gap. Looked up from germline, CDR1 is SGHTS and CDR2 is YDEGEE. The CDR3 length is 14 residues. DNA of the CDR3: TGTGCCAGCAGCTTAAGGGCAGGGTGGGAGACCCAGTACTTC. Its translation: CASSLRAGWETQYF. Using reference TRBV5-8 and TRBJ2-5 for the parts outside the CDR3, the full variable domain is EAGVTQSPTHLIKTRGQQATLRCSPISGHTSVYWYQQALGLGLQFLLWYDEGEERNRGNFPPRFSGRQFPNYSSELNVNALELEDSALYLCASSLRAGWETQYFGPGTRLLVL.

The J gene is TRBJ2-1, the V gene TRBV6-5; D uncertain. The CDR3 extends over 14 amino acids. V lost 6 bases and J 1 base, leaving 10 bases between the germline ends. Germline assignment: CDR1 MNHEY and CDR2 SVGAGI. The CDR3 sequence is CASRLVASYNEQFF. The DNA of the CDR3 is TGTGCCAGCAGGCTAGTCGCTTCCTACAATGAGCAGTTCTTC.